The 9 T cell receptor beta chains given below trace back to one sample, sequenced in a study of neurological immune-mediated disorders. TCRdb itself ran the 5' RACE reads through MiXCR, one entry per CDR3 protein. The sample carries about 65,000 distinct CDR3 sequences, more than 3.5% recorded once. Sequencing was carried out using PBMCs. These receptors came from a man aged 50 or older with multiple sclerosis.

This clonotype showed up many times. The chain recombines TRBV11-2 with TRBJ2-3; no clear D gene. The CDR3 is made up of 13 amino acids. Germline CDR1 SGHAT, CDR2 FQNNGV. V lost 6 bases and J lost 0, with 7 bases in between. The CDR3 DNA sequence: TGTGCCAGCAGGGTAACTAGCACAGATACGCAGTATTTT. Protein sequence: CASRVTSTDTQYF.

This clonotype was seen repeatedly, ten times or more. This chain joins TRBV6-2 or TRBV6-3 and TRBJ2-1; 7 bases are a match to TRBD1. CDR1 is MNHEY, CDR2 SVGEGT, per germline. The CDR3 has 16 residues. Germline trimming cut 6 bases from V and 0 bases from J; bases unmatched to any gene: 8. CDR3 in amino acids: CASSTTGTVSYNEQFF. The CDR3, as DNA: TGTGCCAGCAGCACCACTGGGACAGTCTCCTACAATGAGCAGTTCTTC.

This clonotype was seen repeatedly, ten times or more. The rearrangement joins TRBV10-3 to TRBJ2-7; D might be TRBD1 (6 bases). Per the germline V gene, CDR1 is ENHRY and CDR2 is SYGVKD. V lost 3 bases and J lost 4, with 13 bases in between. The CDR3 totals 14 residues. CDR3 nucleotides: TGTGCCATCAGTGAAGGAGGCAGGGGTTACGAGCAGTACGTC. It encodes CAISEGGRGYEQYV.

This clonotype was found many times. The CDR3 DNA is TGTGCCAGCCGATCGACCCAACGACGGGACTATGGCTACACCTTC. Its translation is CASRSTQRRDYGYTF. The chain employs TRBV3-1 and TRBJ1-2; no clear D. Germline CDR1 reads LGHDT; CDR2 reads YNNKEL (reference sequence). Trimming left V 8 bases short and J 3 bases short, with 19 bases between. The CDR3 has 15 residues.

This clonotype was recorded at least ten times. The chain has TRBV12-3 or TRBV12-4 and TRBJ1-6; possible D gene TRBD1, 5 bases. V was shortened by 6 bases and J by 9 bases, with 12 bases between the two germline ends. This CDR3 comprises 13 residues. The DNA for the CDR3 is TGTGCCAGCAGGGGACCTCCCGCTTCACCCCTCCACTTT. Encoded protein: CASRGPPASPLHF.

As to this clonotype: A read error may explain this, as a much larger clone is one base away. The V gene is TRBV7-9, the J gene TRBJ2-7; TRBD2 matches 7 bases. Germline V lookup: CDR1 SEHNR, CDR2 FQNEAQ (reference sequence). This CDR3 has 15 amino acids. CDR3 in amino acids: CANSPRVGGRYEQYV. The CDR3 region has the DNA TGTGCCAACAGCCCCCGCGTGGGAGGGAGGTACGAGCAGTACGTC.

This clonotype was seen at least ten times. This chain joins TRBV4-1 and TRBJ2-2; D is possibly TRBD1 (5 bases). The CDR3 is 15 residues long. The ends were cut back, 6 bases at V and 5 bases at J, with 16 bases in the middle. Germline CDR1 MGHRA, CDR2 YSYEKL. CDR3 region: CASSPEQGRTGELFF. CDR3 DNA: TGCGCCAGCAGTCCCGAGCAGGGCAGAACCGGGGAGCTGTTTTTT.

This clonotype was detected ten times or more. The genes are TRBV28 and TRBJ1-5; no clear D gene. V lost 6 bases and J 2 bases, leaving 11 bases between the germline ends. In germline, CDR1 is MDHEN, CDR2 SYDVKM. This CDR3 has 14 residues. This chain's CDR3 is CASRPGRRNQPQHF. DNA of the CDR3: TGTGCCAGCAGACCGGGTAGGCGCAATCAGCCCCAGCATTTT.

This clonotype was seen at least ten times. The V call is TRBV6-5, the J call TRBJ2-2; a weak D match, TRBD1 (7 bases). Trimming pared 6 bases from V and 4 bases from J, leaving 12 bases between. The CDR3 runs to 14 residues. From germline, CDR1 is MNHEY and CDR2 SVGAGI. The CDR3: CASRAGGITGELFF. DNA for the CDR3: TGTGCCAGCAGAGCAGGGGGGATCACCGGGGAGCTGTTTTTT.